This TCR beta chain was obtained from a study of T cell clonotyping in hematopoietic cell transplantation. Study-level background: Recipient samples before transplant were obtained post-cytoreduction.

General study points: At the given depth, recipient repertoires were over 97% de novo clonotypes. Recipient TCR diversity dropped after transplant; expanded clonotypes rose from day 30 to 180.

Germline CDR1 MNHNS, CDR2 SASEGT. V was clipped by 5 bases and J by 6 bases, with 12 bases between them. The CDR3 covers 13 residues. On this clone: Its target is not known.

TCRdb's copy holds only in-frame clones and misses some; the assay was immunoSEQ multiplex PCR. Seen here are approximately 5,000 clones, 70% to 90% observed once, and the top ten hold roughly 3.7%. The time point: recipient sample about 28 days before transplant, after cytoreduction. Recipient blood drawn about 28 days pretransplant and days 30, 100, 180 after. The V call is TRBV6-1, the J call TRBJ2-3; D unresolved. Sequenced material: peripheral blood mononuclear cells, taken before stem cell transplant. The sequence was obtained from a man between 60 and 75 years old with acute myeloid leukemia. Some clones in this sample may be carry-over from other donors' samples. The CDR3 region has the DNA TGTGCCAGCAGTTCCGGGCCTAGGGATACGCAGTATTTT. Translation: CASSSGPRDTQYF.